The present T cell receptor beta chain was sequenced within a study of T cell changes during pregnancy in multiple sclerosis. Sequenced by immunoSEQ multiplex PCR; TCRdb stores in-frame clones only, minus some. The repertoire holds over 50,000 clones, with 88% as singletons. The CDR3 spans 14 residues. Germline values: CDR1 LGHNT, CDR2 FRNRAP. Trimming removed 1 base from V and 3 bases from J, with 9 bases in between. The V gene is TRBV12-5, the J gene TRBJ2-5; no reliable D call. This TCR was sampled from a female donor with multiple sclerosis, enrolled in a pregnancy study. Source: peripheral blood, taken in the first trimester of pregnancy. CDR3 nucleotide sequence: TGTGCTAGTGGTTTGGCCACAGCCGAAGAGACCCAGTACTTC. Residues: CASGLATAEETQYF.